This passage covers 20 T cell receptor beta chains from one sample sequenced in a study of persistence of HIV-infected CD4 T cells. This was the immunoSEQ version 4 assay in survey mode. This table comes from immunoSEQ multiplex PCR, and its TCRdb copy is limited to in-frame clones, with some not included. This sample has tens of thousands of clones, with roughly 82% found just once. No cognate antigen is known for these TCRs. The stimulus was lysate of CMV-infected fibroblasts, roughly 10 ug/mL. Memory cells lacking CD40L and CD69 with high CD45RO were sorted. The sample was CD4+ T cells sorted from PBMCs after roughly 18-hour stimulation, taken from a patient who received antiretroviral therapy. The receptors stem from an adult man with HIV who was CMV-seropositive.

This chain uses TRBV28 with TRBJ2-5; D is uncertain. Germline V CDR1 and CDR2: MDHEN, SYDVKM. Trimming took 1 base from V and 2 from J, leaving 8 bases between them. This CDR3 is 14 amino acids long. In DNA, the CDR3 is TGTGCCAGCAGTTTATCGCAGATACAAGAGACCCAGTACTTC. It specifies CASSLSQIQETQYF.

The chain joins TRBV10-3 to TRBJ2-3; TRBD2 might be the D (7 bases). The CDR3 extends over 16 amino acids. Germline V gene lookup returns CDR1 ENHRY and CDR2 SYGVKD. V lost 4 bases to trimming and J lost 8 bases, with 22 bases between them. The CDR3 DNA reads TGTGCCATCAGTGGGGGGGCGGGGGACGACGGCGGTACGCAGTATTTT. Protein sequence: CAISGGAGDDGGTQYF.

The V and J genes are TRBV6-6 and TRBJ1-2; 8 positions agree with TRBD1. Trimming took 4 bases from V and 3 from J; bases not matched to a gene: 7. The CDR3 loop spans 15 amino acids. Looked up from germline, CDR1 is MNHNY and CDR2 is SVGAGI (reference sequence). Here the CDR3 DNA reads TGTGCCAGCAGTTCGGACAGGGCCGTGGACTATGGCTACACCTTC. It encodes CASSSDRAVDYGYTF.

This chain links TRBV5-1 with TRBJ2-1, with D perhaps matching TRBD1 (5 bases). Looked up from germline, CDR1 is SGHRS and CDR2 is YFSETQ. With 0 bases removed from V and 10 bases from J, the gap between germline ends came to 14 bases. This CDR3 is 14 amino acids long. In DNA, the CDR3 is TGCGCCAGCAGCTTGGGACAGCAGGGTTTGGAGCAGTTCTTC. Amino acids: CASSLGQQGLEQFF.

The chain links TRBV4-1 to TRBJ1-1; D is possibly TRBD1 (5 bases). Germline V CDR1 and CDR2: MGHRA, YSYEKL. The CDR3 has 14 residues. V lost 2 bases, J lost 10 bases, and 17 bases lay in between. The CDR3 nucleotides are TGCGCCAGCAGCCAAAGGTCAGTCGGGCAGGGAGCTTTCTTT. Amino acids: CASSQRSVGQGAFF.

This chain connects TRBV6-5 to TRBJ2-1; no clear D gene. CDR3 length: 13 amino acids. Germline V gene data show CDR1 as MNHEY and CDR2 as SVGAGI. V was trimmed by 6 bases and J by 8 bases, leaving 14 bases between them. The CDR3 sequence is CASRYPKSDEQFF. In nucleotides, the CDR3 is TGTGCCAGCAGGTACCCCAAGTCGGATGAGCAGTTCTTC.

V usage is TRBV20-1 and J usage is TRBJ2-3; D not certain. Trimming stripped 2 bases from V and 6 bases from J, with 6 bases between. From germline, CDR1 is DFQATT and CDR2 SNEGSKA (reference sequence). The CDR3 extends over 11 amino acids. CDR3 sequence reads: CSARIGDTQYF. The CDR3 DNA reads TGCAGTGCTAGAATCGGGGATACGCAGTATTTT.

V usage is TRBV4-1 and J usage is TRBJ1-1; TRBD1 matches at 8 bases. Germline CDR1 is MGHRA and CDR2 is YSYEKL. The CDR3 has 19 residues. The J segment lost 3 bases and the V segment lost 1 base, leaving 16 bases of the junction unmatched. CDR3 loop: CASSQALSGGPFRDTEAFF. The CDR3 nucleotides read TGCGCCAGCAGCCAAGCCCTTTCAGGGGGCCCTTTCAGAGACACTGAAGCTTTCTTT.

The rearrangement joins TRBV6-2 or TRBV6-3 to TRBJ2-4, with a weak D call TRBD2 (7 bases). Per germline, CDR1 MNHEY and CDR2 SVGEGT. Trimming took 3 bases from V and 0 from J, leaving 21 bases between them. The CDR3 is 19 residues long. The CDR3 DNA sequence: TGTGCCAGCAGTTATAAACGGGGGGCCTCTGAACTAGCCAAAAACATTCAGTACTTC. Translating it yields CASSYKRGASELAKNIQYF.

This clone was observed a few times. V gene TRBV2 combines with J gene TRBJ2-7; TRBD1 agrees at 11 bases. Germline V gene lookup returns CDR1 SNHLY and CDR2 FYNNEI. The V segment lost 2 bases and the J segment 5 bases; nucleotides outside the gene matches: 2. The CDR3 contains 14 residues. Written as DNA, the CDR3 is TGTGCCAGCAGTGAACGGACAGGGGGCAACGAGCAGTACTTC. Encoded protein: CASSERTGGNEQYF.

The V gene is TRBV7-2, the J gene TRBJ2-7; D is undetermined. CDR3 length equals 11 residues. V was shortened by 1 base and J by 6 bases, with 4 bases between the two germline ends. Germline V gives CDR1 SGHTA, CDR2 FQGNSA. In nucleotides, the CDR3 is TGTGCCAGCAGCTTAGTGGGCGAGCAGTACTTC. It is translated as CASSLVGEQYF.

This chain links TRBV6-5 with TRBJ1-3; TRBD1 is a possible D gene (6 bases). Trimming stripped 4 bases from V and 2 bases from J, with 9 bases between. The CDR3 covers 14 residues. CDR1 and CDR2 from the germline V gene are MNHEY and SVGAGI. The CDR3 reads CASSSDRPGNTIYF. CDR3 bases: TGTGCCAGCAGTTCTGACAGGCCTGGAAACACCATATATTTT.

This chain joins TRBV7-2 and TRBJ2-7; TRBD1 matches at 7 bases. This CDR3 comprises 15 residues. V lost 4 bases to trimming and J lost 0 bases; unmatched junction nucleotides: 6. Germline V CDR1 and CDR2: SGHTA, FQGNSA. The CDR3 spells CASSSGQMGSYEQYF. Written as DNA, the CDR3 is TGTGCCAGCAGCTCGGGACAGATGGGCTCCTACGAGCAGTACTTC.

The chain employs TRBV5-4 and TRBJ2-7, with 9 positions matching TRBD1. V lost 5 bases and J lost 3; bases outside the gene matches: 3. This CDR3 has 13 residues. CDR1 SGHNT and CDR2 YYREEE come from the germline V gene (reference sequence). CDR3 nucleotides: TGTGCCAGCAGGGCGGGACAGGGCTACGAGCAGTACTTC. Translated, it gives CASRAGQGYEQYF. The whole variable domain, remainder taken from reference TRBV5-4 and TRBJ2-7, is ETGVTQSPTHLIKTRGQQVTLRCSSQSGHNTVSWYQQALGQGPQFIFQYYREEENGRGNFPPRFSGLQFPNYSSELNVNALELDDSALYLCASRAGQGYEQYFGPGTRLTVT.

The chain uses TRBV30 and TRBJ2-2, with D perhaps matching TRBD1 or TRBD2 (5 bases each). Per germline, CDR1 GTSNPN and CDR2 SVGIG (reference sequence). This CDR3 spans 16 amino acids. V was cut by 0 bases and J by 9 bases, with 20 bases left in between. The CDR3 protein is CAWSVGLVARDRELFF. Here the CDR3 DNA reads TGTGCCTGGAGTGTAGGGCTAGTCGCCAGGGACCGGGAGCTGTTTTTT.

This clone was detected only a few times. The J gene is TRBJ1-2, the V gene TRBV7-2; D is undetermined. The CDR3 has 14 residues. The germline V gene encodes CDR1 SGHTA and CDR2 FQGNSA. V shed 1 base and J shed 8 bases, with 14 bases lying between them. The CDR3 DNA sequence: TGTGCCAGCAGCTTAGTGAGGTCCTTCCAGGGCTACACCTTC. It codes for CASSLVRSFQGYTF.

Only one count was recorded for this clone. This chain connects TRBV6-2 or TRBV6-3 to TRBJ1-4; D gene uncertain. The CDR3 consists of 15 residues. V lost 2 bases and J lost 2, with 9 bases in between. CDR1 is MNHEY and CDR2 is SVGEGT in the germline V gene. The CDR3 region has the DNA TGTGCCAGCAGTTACCCAAGGAGGACTAATGAAAAACTGTTTTTT. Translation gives CASSYPRRTNEKLFF.

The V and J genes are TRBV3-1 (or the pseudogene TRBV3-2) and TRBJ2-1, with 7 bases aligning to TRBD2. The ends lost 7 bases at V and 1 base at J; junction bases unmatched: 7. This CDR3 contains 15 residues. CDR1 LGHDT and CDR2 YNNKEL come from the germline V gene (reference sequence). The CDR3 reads CASTSGTRSYNEQFF. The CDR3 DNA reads TGTGCCAGCACTAGCGGTACGAGATCCTACAATGAGCAGTTCTTC.

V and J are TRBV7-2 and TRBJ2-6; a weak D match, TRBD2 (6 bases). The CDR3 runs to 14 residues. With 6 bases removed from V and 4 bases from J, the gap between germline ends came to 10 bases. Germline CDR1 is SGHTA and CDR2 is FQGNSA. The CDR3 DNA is TGTGCCAGCAGGGCGGGGCTCGGGGCCAACGTCCTGACTTTC. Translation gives CASRAGLGANVLTF. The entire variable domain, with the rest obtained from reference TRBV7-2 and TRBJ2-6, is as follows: GAGVSQSPSNKVTEKGKDVELRCDPISGHTALYWYRQSLGQGLEFLIYFQGNSAPDKSGLPSDRFSAERTGGSVSTLTIQRTQQEDSAVYLCASRAGLGANVLTFGAGSRLTVL.

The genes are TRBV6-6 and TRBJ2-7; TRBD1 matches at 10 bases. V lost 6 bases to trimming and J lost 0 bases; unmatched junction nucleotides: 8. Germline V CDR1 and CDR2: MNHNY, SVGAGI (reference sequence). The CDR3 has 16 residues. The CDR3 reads CASRGQGMFTSYEQYF. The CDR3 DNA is TGTGCCAGCAGGGGACAGGGGATGTTTACCTCCTACGAGCAGTACTTC.